A single sample gave rise to the 16 T cell receptor beta chains below, sequenced in a study of blood T cell repertoires in COVID-19. The table came from immunoSEQ multiplex PCR; TCRdb's copy has only in-frame clones and leaves some out. The sample has under 80,000 clones; more than 85% are singletons. The sample comprised peripheral blood. The source is a man between 65 and 80 years old with active COVID-19.

On this clone: At one end the junction does not follow the germline gene, possibly because of a read error. Other DNA sequences in this specimen translate into the identical CDR3. This chain links TRBV6-5 with TRBJ2-7; 8 bases are a match to TRBD1. The CDR3 has 13 amino acids. Germline CDR1 MNHEY, CDR2 SVGAGI. In DNA form, the CDR3 reads TGTGCCAGCACTTACGGACAGGGCTACGAGCAGTACTTC. Protein: CASTYGQGYEQYF.

The chain has TRBV5-8 and TRBJ2-2, with D perhaps TRBD1 (5 bases). The CDR3 has 15 residues. Trimming took off 3 bases at V and 0 bases at J, with 9 bases between the two ends. Germline V lookup: CDR1 SGHTS, CDR2 YDEGEE. CDR3 amino acids: CASSYWGPNTGELFF. The CDR3 DNA reads TGTGCCAGCAGCTACTGGGGCCCGAACACCGGGGAGCTGTTTTTT.

This clone came up a few times. This CDR3 is CASSLGQGGYYGYTF. The CDR3 nucleotides read TGTGCCAGCAGCTTGGGCCAGGGGGGTTACTATGGCTACACCTTC. This chain connects TRBV5-4 to TRBJ1-2, with TRBD1 identical over 7 bases. The trim removed 0 bases at V and 3 bases at J, leaving 5 bases unmatched. The germline V gene encodes CDR1 SGHNT and CDR2 YYREEE (reference sequence). The CDR3 is 15 residues long. Looking up the rest from reference TRBV5-4 and TRBJ1-2 gives the full variable domain: ETGVTQSPTHLIKTRGQQVTLRCSSQSGHNTVSWYQQALGQGPQFIFQYYREEENGRGNFPPRFSGLQFPNYSSELNVNALELDDSALYLCASSLGQGGYYGYTFGSGTRLTVV.

The chain uses TRBV10-3 and TRBJ2-3; 7 bases agree with TRBD2. Germline loops: CDR1 ENHRY, CDR2 SYGVKD. This CDR3 comprises 14 residues. The ends lost 6 bases at V and 0 bases at J; junction bases unmatched: 3. CDR3 sequence reads: CAISPSGSTDTQYF. The DNA of the CDR3 is TGTGCCATCAGCCCTAGCGGAAGCACAGATACGCAGTATTTT.

The chain employs TRBV29-1 and TRBJ2-1; 10 bases are shared with TRBD2. CDR1 is SQVTM and CDR2 is ANQGSEA in the germline V gene. The CDR3 loop spans 14 amino acids. Trimming at V came to 2 bases and at J to 4 bases, leaving 2 bases not matched to a gene. The CDR3 region is CSVELAGAYNEQFF. CDR3 nucleotides: TGCAGCGTTGAACTAGCGGGAGCTTACAATGAGCAGTTCTTC.

The chain carries TRBV2 and TRBJ2-5; 10 bases match TRBD1. CDR1 SNHLY and CDR2 FYNNEI come from the germline V gene. V was clipped by 8 bases and J by 7 bases; unmatched bases: 16. This CDR3 has 16 residues. CDR3 sequence (DNA): TGTGCCAGCGGTTGGACCCCGGGACAGGGGAGGGGGACCCAGTACTTC. This codes for CASGWTPGQGRGTQYF.

This chain uses TRBV9 with TRBJ2-7, with 11 positions matching TRBD2. V trimming: 3 bases; J trimming: 4 bases; junction bases outside the gene matches: 12. Per germline, CDR1 SGDLS and CDR2 YYNGEE. This CDR3 is built from 17 residues. The CDR3, as DNA: TGTGCCAGCAGCGCAGGACCACTTAGCGGGAGGGCTTACGAGCAGTACTTC. Translating gives CASSAGPLSGRAYEQYF.

The V gene is TRBV30, the J gene TRBJ2-5; TRBD2 matches at 9 bases. Germline V gives CDR1 GTSNPN, CDR2 SVGIG (reference sequence). The CDR3 length is 14 residues. J gave up 4 bases and V 2 bases, and 5 bases lay outside the gene matches. In nucleotides, the CDR3 is TGTGCCTGGAGTTCCAGCGGGAGGAGAGAGACCCAGTACTTC. Its protein product is CAWSSSGRRETQYF.

This rearrangement joins TRBV6-2 or TRBV6-3 to TRBJ1-2, with D unclear. V lost 2 bases, J lost 3 bases, and 10 bases lay in between. CDR3 length: 14 amino acids. Germline V gene sequence: CDR1 MNHEY, CDR2 SVGEGT. The CDR3: CASSYPRQDYGYTF. The DNA of the CDR3 is TGTGCCAGCAGTTACCCCCGGCAGGACTATGGCTACACCTTC.

The V gene is TRBV9, the J gene TRBJ2-1, with D maybe TRBD2 (6 bases). Trimming cost V 3 bases and J 7 bases, with 20 bases left between them. Germline V gene data show CDR1 as SGDLS and CDR2 as YYNGEE. This CDR3 is 16 amino acids long. As DNA, the CDR3 is TGTGCCAGCAGCGCCCGGGGCCTCGGGAGTGGGAATGAGCAGTTCTTC. It specifies CASSARGLGSGNEQFF.

The chain combines TRBV5-1 with TRBJ2-7, with 8 nucleotides matching TRBD2. The V gene's germline CDR1 is SGHRS and CDR2 YFSETQ. V lost 5 bases to trimming and J lost 6 bases; unmatched junction nucleotides: 10. The CDR3 is 14 residues long. The DNA for the CDR3 is TGCGCCAGCAGGCGCACCGGGACTAGTGCCGAGCAGTACTTC. Translation gives CASRRTGTSAEQYF.

The CDR3 DNA reads as TGTGCCAGCAGCTATCCGGGGGACACTGAAGCTTTCTTT. This sequence encodes CASSYPGDTEAFF. The chain joins TRBV7-9 to TRBJ1-1; D is perhaps TRBD1 (5 bases). Trimming removed 4 bases from V and 3 bases from J, with 9 bases in between. In germline, CDR1 is SEHNR, CDR2 FQNEAQ (reference sequence). The CDR3 runs 13 residues.

The chain has TRBV9 and TRBJ2-6; 7 bases map to TRBD1. V gave up 3 bases and J gave up 0 bases; unmatched junction bases: 12. The CDR3 is made up of 19 amino acids. The germline CDR1 and CDR2 sequences are SGDLS and YYNGEE. As DNA, the CDR3 is TGTGCCAGCAGCGCCGCGAGGGGGCAGGGGCTCTCTGGGGCCAACGTCCTGACTTTC. Residues: CASSAARGQGLSGANVLTF.

The chain links TRBV6-2 or TRBV6-3 to TRBJ2-7; possibly TRBD2 for D (6 bases). The CDR3 loop spans 14 amino acids. Trimming cost V 1 base and J 2 bases, with 9 bases left between them. Germline-derived CDR1 and CDR2 are MNHEY and SVGEGT. CDR3 loop: CASSYLAGPYEQYF. DNA of the CDR3: TGTGCCAGCAGTTACTTGGCGGGGCCCTACGAGCAGTACTTC.

The chain employs TRBV24-1 and TRBJ1-4; D may be TRBD1 (5 bases). The CDR3 loop spans 15 amino acids. The germline V and J ends were trimmed by 2 bases and 0 bases, with 6 bases remaining between them. Germline lookup yields CDR1 KGHDR and CDR2 SFDVKD. In nucleotides, the CDR3 is TGTGCCACCAGTGATTCGGGGGCAACTAATGAAAAACTGTTTTTT. Amino acid sequence: CATSDSGATNEKLFF.

As regards this clone: At one end, the junction sequence differs from germline, possibly due to a read error. This chain connects TRBV7-7 to TRBJ2-5, with D tentatively TRBD1 (5 bases). Germline CDR1 and CDR2: SSHAT and FNYEAQ (reference sequence). This CDR3 has 16 amino acids. This chain's CDR3 is CASSLGVQGYQETQYF. The CDR3, as DNA: TGTGCTAGCAGCTTAGGGGTGCAGGGTTATCAAGAGACCCAGTACTTC.